This T cell receptor (beta chain) was obtained from a study of blood T cell repertoires in COVID-19. The overall study: The analysed material was cDNA or gDNA that came from T cells, B-cell-depleted T cells, or PBMCs.

As originally analysed: Estimated nucleated cell counts came from reference gene primer amplification. TCRdb keeps only in-frame clones here, not all; method: immunoSEQ multiplex PCR. V and J calls and clone size are given by that table; D and trimming were obtained from the DNA. The sample yields about 250,000 clones, approximately 90% seen once. With 3 bases clipped from V and 12 bases from J, the junction kept 8 bases outside the gene matches. Looked up from germline, CDR1 is MGHRA and CDR2 is YSYEKL. This CDR3 spans 13 amino acids. Cohorts were determined from participant-reported clinical history.

J is TRBJ2-1 and V is TRBV4-1, with TRBD2 identical over 7 bases. This TCR derives from a man aged 35 to 55 who had recovered from COVID-19. Sample: PBMCs or T cells enriched from blood (not recorded which). The CDR3, as DNA: TGCGCCAGCAGCCACCGCAGGGAGGGCGTGCAGTTCTTC. It specifies CASSHRREGVQFF.